This TCR beta chain was identified in a study of neurological immune-mediated disorders. A single record per CDR3 protein comes from TCRdb applying MiXCR to the 5' RACE reads. The sample consists of about 120,000 distinct CDR3 sequences, about 3.4% of them appearing once. This clonotype was observed many times. Germline-derived CDR1 and CDR2 are DFQATT and SNEGSKA (reference sequence). The V end was cut by 3 bases, the J end by 4 bases, with 13 bases between. This CDR3 is built from 13 residues. Sequenced: PBMCs. J is TRBJ2-7 and V is TRBV20-1; D is possibly TRBD2 (6 bases). The TCR originated in a woman aged 25 to 45 with multiple sclerosis. CDR3 amino acids: CSASSSSAYEQYF. CDR3 sequence (DNA): TGCAGTGCTAGTAGTTCTAGCGCGTACGAGCAGTACTTC.